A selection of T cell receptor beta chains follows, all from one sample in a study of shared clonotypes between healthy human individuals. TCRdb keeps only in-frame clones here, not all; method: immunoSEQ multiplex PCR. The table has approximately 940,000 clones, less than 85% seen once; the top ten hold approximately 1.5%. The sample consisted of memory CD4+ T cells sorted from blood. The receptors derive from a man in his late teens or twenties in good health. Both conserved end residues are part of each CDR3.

CDR3 protein: CASSPGGVAGSGNEQFF; V gene: TRBV5-1; J gene: TRBJ2-1
CDR3 protein: CASSLPQDPLSGANVLTF; V gene: TRBV5-4; J gene: TRBJ2-6
CDR3 protein: CASRPLDRNTEAFF; V gene: TRBV6-5; J gene: TRBJ1-1
CDR3 protein: CASSQENSYNEQFF; V gene: TRBV14; J gene: TRBJ2-1
CDR3 protein: CASSLAGQGATLQYF; V gene: TRBV5-1; J gene: TRBJ2-7
CDR3 protein: CASSQDGGRGTEAFF; V gene: TRBV4-1; J gene: TRBJ1-1
CDR3 protein: CASSPGQAGANVLTF; V gene: TRBV18; J gene: TRBJ2-6
CDR3 protein: CASSSLPWVLAGGADTQYF; V gene: TRBV5-1; J gene: TRBJ2-3
CDR3 protein: CASSIDNRRQTYEQYF; V gene: TRBV19; J gene: TRBJ2-7
CDR3 protein: CASIRSRQSSYNEQFF; V gene: TRBV5-6; J gene: TRBJ2-1
CDR3 protein: CASSYQAGGGELFF; V gene: TRBV6-5; J gene: TRBJ2-2
CDR3 protein: CASSPTGASSYNEQFF; V gene: TRBV7-2; J gene: TRBJ2-1
CDR3 protein: CASSEWSGYTDTQYF; V gene: TRBV2; J gene: TRBJ2-3
CDR3 protein: CASSSGRYEQYF; V gene: TRBV11-2; J gene: TRBJ2-7
CDR3 protein: CASTRTSNTEAFF; V gene: TRBV25-1; J gene: TRBJ1-1
CDR3 protein: CACKLLAGGTQYF; V gene: TRBV30; J gene: TRBJ2-5
CDR3 protein: CASRGTGEYGYTF; V gene: TRBV6-5; J gene: TRBJ1-2
CDR3 protein: CASSLETASPLHF; V gene: TRBV19; J gene: TRBJ1-6
CDR3 protein: CAWDRVGEQYF; V gene: TRBV30; J gene: TRBJ2-7
CDR3 protein: CASKQGLKETQYF; V gene: TRBV28; J gene: TRBJ2-5
CDR3 protein: CASSLGGRSTDTQYF; V gene: TRBV5-1; J gene: TRBJ2-3
CDR3 protein: CASSVVRGALFQANTGELFF; V gene: TRBV9; J gene: TRBJ2-2
CDR3 protein: CASSSRVEPQHF; V gene: TRBV13; J gene: TRBJ1-5
CDR3 protein: CSARSPYEQYF; V gene: TRBV20-1; J gene: TRBJ2-7
CDR3 protein: CASRLKNTGELFF; V gene: TRBV2; J gene: TRBJ2-2
CDR3 protein: CAWIVGTYEQYF; V gene: TRBV30; J gene: TRBJ2-7
CDR3 protein: CASSLAGGYGYTF; V gene: TRBV7-2; J gene: TRBJ1-2
CDR3 protein: CASSQAWASGSPGELFF; V gene: TRBV4-1; J gene: TRBJ2-2
CDR3 protein: CASSLGQVQSTDTQYF; V gene: TRBV5-1; J gene: TRBJ2-3
CDR3 protein: CAISPGQSSGNTIYF; V gene: TRBV10-3; J gene: TRBJ1-3
CDR3 protein: CASDKTGLNEQYF; V gene: TRBV2; J gene: TRBJ2-7
CDR3 protein: CASSLGQRATNEKLFF; V gene: TRBV6-6; J gene: TRBJ1-4
CDR3 protein: CASSRQVPTEAFF; V gene: TRBV7-8; J gene: TRBJ1-1
CDR3 protein: CASSPFSSYEQYF; V gene: TRBV14; J gene: TRBJ2-7
CDR3 protein: CASSEENNIPSYEQYF; V gene: TRBV6-1; J gene: TRBJ2-7
CDR3 protein: CASSLGRQGLTGGWTFF; V gene: TRBV5-1; J gene: TRBJ1-1
CDR3 protein: CASSVDYLAGDRGTQYF; V gene: TRBV9; J gene: TRBJ2-5
CDR3 protein: CASSLNAGDSNQPQHF; V gene: TRBV4-1; J gene: TRBJ1-5
CDR3 protein: CASRTGANQPQHF; V gene: TRBV6-5; J gene: TRBJ1-5
CDR3 protein: CASTLRGRLAETQYF; V gene: TRBV28; J gene: TRBJ2-5
CDR3 protein: CASSADRVDSPLHF; V gene: TRBV19; J gene: TRBJ1-6
CDR3 protein: CASSIASYNSPLHF; V gene: TRBV18; J gene: TRBJ1-6
CDR3 protein: CASSIGGSGNTIYF; V gene: TRBV19; J gene: TRBJ1-3
CDR3 protein: CASSPGLAGGGTGELFF; V gene: TRBV18; J gene: TRBJ2-2
CDR3 protein: CASFSRQTYNEQFF; V gene: TRBV7-2; J gene: TRBJ2-1
CDR3 protein: CASSSSVPGDEQFF; V gene: TRBV5-1; J gene: TRBJ2-1
CDR3 protein: CASSQDLVRDTEAFF; V gene: TRBV4-2; J gene: TRBJ1-1
CDR3 protein: CASSSLEGGYTF; V gene: TRBV11-2; J gene: TRBJ1-2
CDR3 protein: CAWSVLGRGQTQYF; V gene: TRBV30; J gene: TRBJ2-5
CDR3 protein: CASSSLAGENTGELFF; V gene: TRBV28; J gene: TRBJ2-2
CDR3 protein: CASSGGLAGGYNEQFF; V gene: TRBV5-4; J gene: TRBJ2-1
CDR3 protein: CASSKGQRPPYNEQFF; V gene: TRBV21-1; J gene: TRBJ2-1
CDR3 protein: CAWTVKGNGVVAFF; V gene: TRBV30; J gene: TRBJ1-1
CDR3 protein: CASSLDLYTGELFF; V gene: TRBV7-2; J gene: TRBJ2-2
CDR3 protein: CASSDSSPLEGQFF; V gene: TRBV6-4; J gene: TRBJ2-1